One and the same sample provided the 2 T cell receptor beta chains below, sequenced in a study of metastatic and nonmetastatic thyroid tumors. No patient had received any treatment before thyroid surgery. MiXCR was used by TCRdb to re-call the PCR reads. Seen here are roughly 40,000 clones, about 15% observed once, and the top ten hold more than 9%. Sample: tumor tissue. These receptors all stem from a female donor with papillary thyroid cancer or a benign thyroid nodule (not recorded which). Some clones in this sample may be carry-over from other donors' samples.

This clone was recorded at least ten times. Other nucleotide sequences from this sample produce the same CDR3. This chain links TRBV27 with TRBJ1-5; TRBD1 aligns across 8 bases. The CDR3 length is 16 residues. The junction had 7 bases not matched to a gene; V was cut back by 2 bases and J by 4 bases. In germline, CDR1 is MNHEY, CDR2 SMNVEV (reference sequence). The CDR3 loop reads CASSLSGWTGNQPQHF. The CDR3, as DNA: TGTGCCAGCAGTTTAAGTGGTTGGACAGGGAATCAGCCCCAGCATTTT.

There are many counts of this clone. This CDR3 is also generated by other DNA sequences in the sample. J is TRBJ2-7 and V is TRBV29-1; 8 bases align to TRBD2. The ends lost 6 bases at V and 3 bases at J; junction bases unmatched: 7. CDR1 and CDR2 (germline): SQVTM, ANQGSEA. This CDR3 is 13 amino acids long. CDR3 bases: TGCAGCGTAGTACTAGCGGAGGGCTACGAGCAGTACTTC. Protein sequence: CSVVLAEGYEQYF.